This entry describes one TCR beta chain. What it binds is unknown. As to time point: persistent/refractory GD, antithyroid drugs over 5 years with positive TRAb. PBMC RNA was the source of the TCR library. To make TCR beta libraries, researchers used iRepertoire HTBI primers and Arm-PCR of CDR3 regions. In the original processing: From all samples, identification returned 11 to 15 TRBJ and under 75 TRBV segments. TCRdb itself ran the multiplex PCR reads through MiXCR, one entry per CDR3 protein. The V and J calls reflect TCRdb's pipeline rather than the authors' work. The sample lists approximately 400,000 distinct CDR3 sequences; 23% were seen once. This entry is derived from a study of regulatory T cells in long-lasting Graves disease. Study results and limitations: Persistent disease was characterized by preferential usage of TRBV28, TRBJ1-2 and TRBJ2-5. Fewer public clonotypes were shared by new patients (966) than by persistent patients (roughly 2,500). Reduced TCR diversity was observed in persistent Graves' patients versus newly diagnosed patients.

The CDR3 is 15 residues long. CDR1 is SGDLS, CDR2 YYNGEE, per germline. V shed 0 bases, J shed 0 bases, and the junction held 3 bases outside the gene matches. The receptor was isolated from a female donor with Graves disease. The sequencing used peripheral blood mononuclear cells (PBMCs), collected when the disease was refractory, from a patient treated with antithyroid drugs. The chain is built from TRBV9 and TRBJ2-7, with 7 bases identical to TRBD2. CDR3 amino acids: CASSVGWEGSYEQYF. CDR3 nucleotides: TGTGCCAGCAGCGTAGGGTGGGAGGGCTCCTACGAGCAGTACTTC.